This T cell receptor (beta chain) was identified during a study of early T cells in non-severe SARS-CoV-2 infection. About the research overall: Sequencing of bulk RNA from unsorted whole blood was done, without chain pairing.

Details on this clonotype: Its target is not known.

Germline V CDR1 and CDR2: SGHTA, FQGNSA. CDR3 length: 14 residues. Trimming pared 1 base from V and 5 bases from J, leaving 11 bases between. Attachment of unique molecular identifiers to individual cDNA molecules was performed. TCRdb reanalysed the 5' RACE reads using MiXCR and keeps one entry per CDR3 protein. The data hold 55,000 to 85,000 distinct CDR3 sequences, with 8% to 10% observed a single time. The study's findings and limits: Private and CD4 specificities were missed by VDJdb matching, which favored anti-spike CD8 responses.

The material was whole blood, obtained at baseline. The rearrangement links TRBV7-2 to TRBJ2-5; weak D call: TRBD2 (6 bases). The receptor was derived from an adult who was a healthcare worker with PCR-confirmed SARS-CoV-2 infection or an uninfected control (not recorded which). The CDR3 region has the DNA TGTGCCAGCAGCTTAGAAACTAGCTGGGAGACCCAGTACTTC. As protein: CASSLETSWETQYF.